This T cell receptor beta chain originates from a study of shared clonotypes between healthy human individuals. Study-level points and caveats: Sharing across four donors was highest in naive CD4 (roughly 5%) and lowest in memory CD8 (approximately 0.4%).

Over several immunoSEQ plates, each subset's genomic DNA was distributed in even portions. Sequenced by immunoSEQ multiplex PCR; TCRdb stores in-frame clones only, minus some. The table shows 2 million to 2.5 million clones, with about 95% occurring only once. In its sample, this clone was seen a few times. What it recognizes is unknown. Healthy HIV-negative adults with no recent acute infections or vaccinations were recruited as donors. V was pared by 5 bases and J by 2 bases, with 13 bases between. This CDR3 comprises 14 residues. Germline V gene sequence: CDR1 MNHNY, CDR2 SVGAGI (reference sequence).

The sample taken for sequencing was naive CD4+ T cells sorted from blood. Noted subset: CD45RA+ positively selected. This chain joins TRBV6-6 and TRBJ2-7, with D tentatively TRBD1 or TRBD2 (6 bases each). The receptor's source is a man aged 18 to 29 in good health. CDR3 sequence: CASSAEGGPYEQYF. DNA of the CDR3: TGTGCCAGCAGTGCGGAGGGGGGCCCCTACGAGCAGTACTTC.